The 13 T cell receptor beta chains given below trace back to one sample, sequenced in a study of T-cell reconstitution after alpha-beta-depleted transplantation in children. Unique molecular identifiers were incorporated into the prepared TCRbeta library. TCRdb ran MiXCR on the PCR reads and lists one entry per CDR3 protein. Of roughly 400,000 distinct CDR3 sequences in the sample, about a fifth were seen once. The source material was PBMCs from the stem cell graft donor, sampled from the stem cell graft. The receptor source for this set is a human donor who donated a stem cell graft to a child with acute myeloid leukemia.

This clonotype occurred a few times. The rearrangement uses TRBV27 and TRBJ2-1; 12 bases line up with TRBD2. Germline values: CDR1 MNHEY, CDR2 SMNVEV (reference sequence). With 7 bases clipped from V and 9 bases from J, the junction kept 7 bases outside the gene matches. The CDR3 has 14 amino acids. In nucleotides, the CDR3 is TGTGCCAGCACACTAGCGGGAGGTAAGGCTGAGCAGTTCTTC. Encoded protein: CASTLAGGKAEQFF.

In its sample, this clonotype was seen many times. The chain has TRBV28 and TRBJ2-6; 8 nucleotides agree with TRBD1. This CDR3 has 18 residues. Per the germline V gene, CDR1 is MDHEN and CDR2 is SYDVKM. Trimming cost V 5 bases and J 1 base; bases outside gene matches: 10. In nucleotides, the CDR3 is TGTGCCAGCAGTGGCGGACAGGGAACGGCATCTGGGGCCAACGTCCTGACTTTC. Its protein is CASSGGQGTASGANVLTF.

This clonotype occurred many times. CDR3 sequence reads: CSANRGEAFF. In DNA, the CDR3 is TGCAGTGCCAACCGGGGGGAAGCTTTCTTT. The chain couples TRBV20-1 to TRBJ1-1; possible D gene TRBD1, 5 bases. The CDR3 contains 10 residues. V shed 6 bases and J shed 8 bases, with 10 bases lying between them. CDR1 and CDR2 (germline): DFQATT, SNEGSKA (reference sequence).

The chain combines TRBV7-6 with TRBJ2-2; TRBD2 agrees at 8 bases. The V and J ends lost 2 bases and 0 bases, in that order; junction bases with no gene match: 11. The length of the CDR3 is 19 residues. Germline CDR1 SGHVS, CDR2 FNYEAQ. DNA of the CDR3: TGTGCCAGCAGCTTAAAGCGGGCGGGAGGACTCGCGAACACCGGGGAGCTGTTTTTT. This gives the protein CASSLKRAGGLANTGELFF.

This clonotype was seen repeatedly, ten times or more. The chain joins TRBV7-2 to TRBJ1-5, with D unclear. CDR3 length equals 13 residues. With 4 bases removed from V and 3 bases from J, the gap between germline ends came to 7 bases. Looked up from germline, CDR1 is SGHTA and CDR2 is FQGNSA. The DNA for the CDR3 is TGTGCCAGCAGCTCGGAGAACAATCAGCCCCAGCATTTT. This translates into CASSSENNQPQHF.

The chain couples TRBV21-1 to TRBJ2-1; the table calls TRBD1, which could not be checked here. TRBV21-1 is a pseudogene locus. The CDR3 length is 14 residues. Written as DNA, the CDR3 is TGTGCCAGCAGCGCCTTACTCAACAGGGATGAGCAGTTCTTC. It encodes CASSALLNRDEQFF.

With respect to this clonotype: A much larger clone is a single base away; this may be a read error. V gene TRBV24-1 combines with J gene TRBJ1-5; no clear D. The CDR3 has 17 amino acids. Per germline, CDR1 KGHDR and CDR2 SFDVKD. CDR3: CGTSENTDSWGNQPQHF. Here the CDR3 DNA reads TGTGGCACCAGTGAGAATACAGATTCCTGGGGCAATCAGCCCCAGCATTTT.

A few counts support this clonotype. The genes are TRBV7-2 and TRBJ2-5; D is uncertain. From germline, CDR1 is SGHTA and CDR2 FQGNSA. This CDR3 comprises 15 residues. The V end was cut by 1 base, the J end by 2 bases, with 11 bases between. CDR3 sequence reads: CASSLVPRSQETQYF. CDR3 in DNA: TGTGCCAGCAGCTTAGTCCCCCGGTCTCAAGAGACCCAGTACTTC. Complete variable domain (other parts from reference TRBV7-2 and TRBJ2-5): GAGVSQSPSNKVTEKGKDVELRCDPISGHTALYWYRQSLGQGLEFLIYFQGNSAPDKSGLPSDRFSAERTGGSVSTLTIQRTQQEDSAVYLCASSLVPRSQETQYFGPGTRLLVL.

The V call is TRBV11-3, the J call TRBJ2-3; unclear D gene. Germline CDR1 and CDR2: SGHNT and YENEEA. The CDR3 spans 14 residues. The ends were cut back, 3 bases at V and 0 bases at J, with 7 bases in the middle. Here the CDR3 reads CASSFSPSTDTQYF. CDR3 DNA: TGTGCCAGCAGCTTTAGCCCGAGCACAGATACGCAGTATTTT. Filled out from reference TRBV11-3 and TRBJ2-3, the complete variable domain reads EAGVVQSPRYKIIEKKQPVAFWCNPISGHNTLYWYLQNLGQGPELLIRYENEEAVDDSQLPKDRFSAERLKGVDSTLKIQPAELGDSAVYLCASSFSPSTDTQYFGPGTRLTVL.

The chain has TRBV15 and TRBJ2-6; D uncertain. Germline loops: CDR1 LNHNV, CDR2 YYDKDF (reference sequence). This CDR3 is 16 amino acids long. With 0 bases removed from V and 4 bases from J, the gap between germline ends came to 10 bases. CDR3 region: CATSRDRVVGANVLTF. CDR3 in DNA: TGTGCCACCAGCAGAGACAGAGTCGTAGGGGCCAACGTCCTGACTTTC. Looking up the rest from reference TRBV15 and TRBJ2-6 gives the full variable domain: DAMVIQNPRYQVTQFGKPVTLSCSQTLNHNVMYWYQQKSSQAPKLLFHYYDKDFNNEADTPDNFQSRRPNTSFCFLDIRSPGLGDTAMYLCATSRDRVVGANVLTFGAGSRLTVL.

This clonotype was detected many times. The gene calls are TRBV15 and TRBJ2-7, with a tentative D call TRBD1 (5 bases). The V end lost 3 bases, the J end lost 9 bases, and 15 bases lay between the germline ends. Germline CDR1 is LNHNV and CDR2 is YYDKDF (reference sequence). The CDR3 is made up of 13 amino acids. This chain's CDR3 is CATSRNAQEPQYF. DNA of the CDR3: TGTGCCACCAGCAGGAACGCACAGGAACCGCAGTACTTC.

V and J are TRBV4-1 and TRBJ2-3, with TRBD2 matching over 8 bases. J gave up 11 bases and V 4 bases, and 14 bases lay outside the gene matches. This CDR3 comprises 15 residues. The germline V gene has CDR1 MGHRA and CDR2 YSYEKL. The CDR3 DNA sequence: TGCGCCAGCAGCCCGCGACTGATGCGGGAGGATGTGCAGTATTTT. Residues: CASSPRLMREDVQYF.

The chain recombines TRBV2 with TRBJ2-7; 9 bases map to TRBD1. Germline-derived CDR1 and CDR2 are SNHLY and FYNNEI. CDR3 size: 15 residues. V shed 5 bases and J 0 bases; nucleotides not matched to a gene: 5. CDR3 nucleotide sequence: TGTGCCAGCAGTTGGGACAGGGTTTTCTCCTACGAGCAGTACTTC. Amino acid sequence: CASSWDRVFSYEQYF.